The sample holds a few counts of the clone carrying this T cell receptor beta chain. What it recognizes is unknown. The data belong to a study of blood T cells in healthy people across ages. Study-wide results and caveats: With donor CMV status unknown, expanded clonotype changes were possibly confounded. In older individuals, TCR beta diversity per million T cells was lower, falling roughly linearly with age.

This CDR3 spans 17 amino acids. V was cut by 0 bases and J by 0 bases, with 12 bases left in between. Germline lookup yields CDR1 MNHEY and CDR2 SMNVEV (reference sequence). Every sample yielded at least 7 million isolated PBMCs. Through a sample-barcoded 5' primer and a J-beta primer mix, a second PCR was run for about 6 to 11 cycles. Each cDNA was tagged by a template-switch adaptor containing 12 random nucleotides. TCRdb re-called the 5' RACE reads through MiXCR, storing one row per CDR3 protein. The sample shows hundreds of thousands of distinct CDR3 sequences, roughly three fifths of them seen only once.

The chain recombines TRBV27 with TRBJ1-5; D perhaps matches TRBD1 (5 bases). This TCR was sampled from a man in his forties in good health. The specimen sequenced was blood. In nucleotides, the CDR3 is TGTGCCAGCAGTTTATCGACGGGACCCTATAGCAATCAGCCCCAGCATTTT. This sequence encodes CASSLSTGPYSNQPQHF.